The rows below give T cell receptor beta chains drawn from one sample of a study of cytomegalovirus exposure and HLA in healthy donors. Libraries were prepared by immunoSEQ multiplex PCR; TCRdb keeps only in-frame clonotypes and omits some of them. Its table lists roughly 72,000 clones. The sequenced material came from PBMCs. The receptors originated from a man aged 18 to 35 in good health and CMV-seropositive. The CDR3 runs from the conserved cysteine through the conserved F or W. Each record gives: V gene, D gene, clone size, J gene, CDR3 DNA, CDR3 protein. The D gene is left open where the match is weak. Size values are once, few and many counts, or a class for expanded clones, and some rows have none.

v_call: TRBV6-1
d_call: .
clone_size: .
j_call: TRBJ2-6
cdr3_nt: TGTGCCAGCAGTGACCGGCAGGGAACGGGGGCCAACGTCCTGACTTTC
cdr3_aa: CASSDRQGTGANVLTF

v_call: TRBV19
d_call: .
clone_size: .
j_call: TRBJ2-5
cdr3_nt: TGTGCCAGTAGCGCCGCGGGACGAGGAGGGGAGACCCAGTACTTC
cdr3_aa: CASSAAGRGGETQYF

v_call: TRBV13
d_call: TRBD1
clone_size: .
j_call: TRBJ1-2
cdr3_nt: TGTGCCAGCAGCCTAAGAGGGACAGGGGTGAATGGCTACACCTTC
cdr3_aa: CASSLRGTGVNGYTF

v_call: TRBV27
d_call: .
clone_size: .
j_call: TRBJ1-2
cdr3_nt: TGTGCCAGCAGTTGGACAAACTATGGCTACACCTTC
cdr3_aa: CASSWTNYGYTF

v_call: TRBV5-5
d_call: .
clone_size: .
j_call: TRBJ1-1
cdr3_nt: TGTGCCAGCAGCTCCACACGAATTGAAGCTTTCTTT
cdr3_aa: CASSSTRIEAFF

v_call: TRBV20-1
d_call: .
clone_size: .
j_call: TRBJ2-7
cdr3_nt: TGCAGTGCTAGAGAGAGCTACGAGCAGTACTTC
cdr3_aa: CSARESYEQYF

v_call: TRBV28
d_call: TRBD1
clone_size: .
j_call: TRBJ1-2
cdr3_nt: TGTGCCATCTATGACGATTATGGACAGGGTGGCGAAGGCTACACCTTC
cdr3_aa: CAIYDDYGQGGEGYTF

v_call: TRBV19
d_call: .
clone_size: .
j_call: TRBJ2-7
cdr3_nt: TGTGCCGCTAATTCAGGGCTAGGATCCTACGAGCAGTACTTC
cdr3_aa: CAANSGLGSYEQYF

v_call: TRBV7-2
d_call: .
clone_size: .
j_call: TRBJ1-5
cdr3_nt: TGTGCCAGCAGCTTAGTTCGGGGGAGCAATCAGCCCCAGCATTTT
cdr3_aa: CASSLVRGSNQPQHF

v_call: TRBV5-1
d_call: TRBD2
clone_size: .
j_call: TRBJ2-3
cdr3_nt: TGCGCCAGCAGCTCGACTAGCGGCGGCGCAGATACGCAGTATTTT
cdr3_aa: CASSSTSGGADTQYF

v_call: TRBV28
d_call: .
clone_size: .
j_call: TRBJ2-7
cdr3_nt: TGTGCCAGCAAGCCAGGGATGCTCTACGAGCAGTACTTC
cdr3_aa: CASKPGMLYEQYF

v_call: TRBV27
d_call: TRBD1
clone_size: .
j_call: TRBJ1-6
cdr3_nt: TGTGCCAGCAGTCCGGGACAGGGGGCTAATTCACCCCTCCACTTT
cdr3_aa: CASSPGQGANSPLHF

v_call: TRBV5-8
d_call: TRBD1
clone_size: .
j_call: TRBJ2-5
cdr3_nt: TGTGCCAGCAGCTTCGGACAGGGCCAAGAGACCCAGTACTTC
cdr3_aa: CASSFGQGQETQYF

v_call: TRBV6-1
d_call: .
clone_size: .
j_call: TRBJ2-7
cdr3_nt: TGTGCCAGCAGTGGGGGCAGGGGTCCCTACGAGCAGTACTTC
cdr3_aa: CASSGGRGPYEQYF

v_call: TRBV27
d_call: TRBD1
clone_size: .
j_call: TRBJ1-5
cdr3_nt: TGTGCCAGCAGTTTCGCTGGGACAGGGGATCAGCCCCAGCATTTT
cdr3_aa: CASSFAGTGDQPQHF

v_call: TRBV27
d_call: .
clone_size: .
j_call: TRBJ1-5
cdr3_nt: TGTGCCAGCAGTTCGGGAGTTACCCAGCATTTT
cdr3_aa: CASSSGVTQHF

v_call: TRBV18
d_call: .
clone_size: .
j_call: TRBJ2-2
cdr3_nt: TGTGCCAGCTCACCACTCGACTGGGCGAACACCGGGGAGCTGTTTTTT
cdr3_aa: CASSPLDWANTGELFF

v_call: TRBV4-2
d_call: .
clone_size: .
j_call: TRBJ2-3
cdr3_nt: TGTGCCAGCAGCCAAGAAAGCAGACACCAGCACGGTACGCAGTATTTT
cdr3_aa: CASSQESRHQHGTQYF

v_call: TRBV18
d_call: TRBD1
clone_size: .
j_call: TRBJ1-2
cdr3_nt: TGTGCCAGCTCACGGGACAGGGGAGGCTACACCTTC
cdr3_aa: CASSRDRGGYTF

v_call: TRBV28
d_call: .
clone_size: .
j_call: TRBJ1-5
cdr3_nt: TGTGCCAGCAGGATGCCCACGGGTGACGTGAATCAGCCCCAGCATTTT
cdr3_aa: CASRMPTGDVNQPQHF

v_call: TRBV11-2
d_call: .
clone_size: .
j_call: TRBJ1-1
cdr3_nt: TGTGCCAGCGGGGGAGGGTTCGCTGAAGCTTTCTTT
cdr3_aa: CASGGGFAEAFF

v_call: TRBV30
d_call: TRBD1
clone_size: .
j_call: TRBJ2-7
cdr3_nt: TGCGCCTGGAGTAAGGACAGGGGGCAATACGAGCAGTACTTC
cdr3_aa: CAWSKDRGQYEQYF

v_call: TRBV6-1
d_call: TRBD1
clone_size: .
j_call: TRBJ1-1
cdr3_nt: TGTGCCAGCAGTGGGGACAGGGGGAACACTGAAGCTTTCTTT
cdr3_aa: CASSGDRGNTEAFF

v_call: TRBV9
d_call: .
clone_size: .
j_call: TRBJ1-3
cdr3_nt: TGTGCCAGCAGCCCAGCGGTAGCCAACTCTGGAAACACCATATATTTT
cdr3_aa: CASSPAVANSGNTIYF

v_call: TRBV7-2
d_call: .
clone_size: .
j_call: TRBJ1-1
cdr3_nt: TGTGCCAGCAGCTTAGGTAGTGGCACTGAAGCTTTCTTT
cdr3_aa: CASSLGSGTEAFF

v_call: TRBV28
d_call: .
clone_size: .
j_call: TRBJ2-5
cdr3_nt: TGTGCCAGCAGTCACCGGGGAAAAGAGACCCAGTACTTC
cdr3_aa: CASSHRGKETQYF

v_call: TRBV28
d_call: TRBD1
clone_size: .
j_call: TRBJ1-2
cdr3_nt: TGTGCCAGCAGGCTCGGACAGGGCATCTATGGCTACACCTTC
cdr3_aa: CASRLGQGIYGYTF

v_call: TRBV5-1
d_call: TRBD1
clone_size: .
j_call: TRBJ2-2
cdr3_nt: TGCGCCAGCAGCTTGAAACAGGGGGCAGGGGAGCTGTTTTTT
cdr3_aa: CASSLKQGAGELFF

v_call: TRBV5-1
d_call: .
clone_size: .
j_call: TRBJ2-3
cdr3_nt: TGCGCCAGCAGCTTGGCTGGCAGGGAGGTGCATACGCAGTATTTT
cdr3_aa: CASSLAGREVHTQYF

v_call: TRBV15
d_call: .
clone_size: .
j_call: TRBJ2-3
cdr3_nt: TGTGCCACCAGCAGGGGGCAAGGGGGCACAGATACGCAGTATTTT
cdr3_aa: CATSRGQGGTDTQYF

v_call: TRBV28
d_call: .
clone_size: .
j_call: TRBJ2-5
cdr3_nt: TGTGCCAGCAGTTTGAACTCCGGCCAAGAGACCCAGTACTTC
cdr3_aa: CASSLNSGQETQYF

v_call: TRBV10-3
d_call: .
clone_size: .
j_call: TRBJ2-5
cdr3_nt: TGTGCCATCAGCGAAGGGGGATCAAGGGAGACCCAGTACTTC
cdr3_aa: CAISEGGSRETQYF

v_call: TRBV4-1
d_call: TRBD1
clone_size: .
j_call: TRBJ1-6
cdr3_nt: TGCGCCAGCAGCCAAGATCCGGGACAGTATAATTCACCCCTCCACTTT
cdr3_aa: CASSQDPGQYNSPLHF

v_call: TRBV19
d_call: TRBD1
clone_size: .
j_call: TRBJ2-7
cdr3_nt: TGTGCCAGTACCGACAGGGGCGAAAGCTCCTACGAGCAGTACTTC
cdr3_aa: CASTDRGESSYEQYF

v_call: TRBV28
d_call: .
clone_size: .
j_call: TRBJ1-4
cdr3_nt: TGTGCCAGCAGTTTCGTTAGCCGAGGTGCTAATGAAAAACTGTTTTTT
cdr3_aa: CASSFVSRGANEKLFF

v_call: TRBV5-1
d_call: TRBD1
clone_size: .
j_call: TRBJ1-1
cdr3_nt: TGCGCCAGCAGCTCGCAGACAGGGTGGACCACTGAAGCTTTCTTT
cdr3_aa: CASSSQTGWTTEAFF

v_call: TRBV6-5
d_call: TRBD2
clone_size: .
j_call: TRBJ2-2
cdr3_nt: TGTGCCAGCAGTCCAGCGGGAGTACCCGGGGAGCTGTTTTTT
cdr3_aa: CASSPAGVPGELFF

v_call: TRBV7-2
d_call: TRBD1
clone_size: .
j_call: TRBJ2-3
cdr3_nt: TGTGCCAGCAGCCCACAACAGGGGGCGGGAGATACGCAGTATTTT
cdr3_aa: CASSPQQGAGDTQYF

v_call: TRBV4-1
d_call: .
clone_size: .
j_call: TRBJ2-3
cdr3_nt: TGCGCCAGCAGCCTAGCATTAAGCACAGATACGCAGTATTTT
cdr3_aa: CASSLALSTDTQYF

v_call: TRBV6-5
d_call: TRBD2
clone_size: .
j_call: TRBJ2-5
cdr3_nt: TGTGCCAGCAGGGCCTCTAGCGGTCAAGAGACCCAGTACTTC
cdr3_aa: CASRASSGQETQYF

v_call: TRBV4-1
d_call: .
clone_size: .
j_call: TRBJ2-3
cdr3_nt: TGCGCCAGCAGCCAAGAGTCGGAAGCGGATCTCACAGATACGCAGTATTTT
cdr3_aa: CASSQESEADLTDTQYF

v_call: TRBV27
d_call: TRBD2
clone_size: .
j_call: TRBJ2-1
cdr3_nt: TGTGCCAGCAGTCGACGGGGGACTAGCGGTTACAATGAGCAGTTCTTC
cdr3_aa: CASSRRGTSGYNEQFF

v_call: TRBV19
d_call: TRBD1
clone_size: .
j_call: TRBJ2-3
cdr3_nt: TGTGCCAGTAGTATGGCTCAGGGGGCTATCAGTACGCAGTATTTT
cdr3_aa: CASSMAQGAISTQYF

v_call: TRBV27
d_call: .
clone_size: .
j_call: TRBJ1-6
cdr3_nt: TGTGCCAGCAGTTTACAGGGGCCACTTTATAATTCACCCCTCCACTTT
cdr3_aa: CASSLQGPLYNSPLHF

v_call: TRBV5-1
d_call: .
clone_size: .
j_call: TRBJ2-2
cdr3_nt: TGCGCCAGCAGTACTTGGGACAAATCCACCGGGGAGCTGTTTTTT
cdr3_aa: CASSTWDKSTGELFF

v_call: TRBV4-2
d_call: .
clone_size: .
j_call: TRBJ2-3
cdr3_nt: TGTGCCAGCAGCCAGCAGGGTTACAAGGGGACAAGCACAGATACGCAGTATTTT
cdr3_aa: CASSQQGYKGTSTDTQYF

v_call: TRBV29-1
d_call: .
clone_size: .
j_call: TRBJ2-5
cdr3_nt: TGCAGCGTTGAAGACTCAGGGTCAGGAGAGACCCAGTACTTC
cdr3_aa: CSVEDSGSGETQYF

v_call: TRBV5-8
d_call: .
clone_size: .
j_call: TRBJ2-3
cdr3_nt: TGTGCCAGCAGCCCAACAGGGGGACTAAGCACAGATACGCAGTATTTT
cdr3_aa: CASSPTGGLSTDTQYF

v_call: TRBV9
d_call: TRBD2
clone_size: medium-sized
j_call: TRBJ2-5
cdr3_nt: TGTGCCAGCAGCGTAGGGACTAGCGAAGAGACCCAGTACTTC
cdr3_aa: CASSVGTSEETQYF

v_call: TRBV13
d_call: TRBD1
clone_size: .
j_call: TRBJ2-3
cdr3_nt: TGTGCCAGCAGCTTAGGACAGGGGGCAGATACGCAGTATTTT
cdr3_aa: CASSLGQGADTQYF